The 30 T cell receptor beta chains below come from one sample, sequenced in a study of blood T cell repertoires in COVID-19 (dated by TCRdb to 2018 to 2020). The receptor library was made with the immunoSEQ multiplex PCR assay. TCRdb carries this immuneACCESS record with in-frame sequences only. Its versions omit some clonotypes, under half of them owing to an unresolved V gene in the studies checked, with the rest unexplained. The sample data list about 87,000 clones, and about four fifths of these were observed just once. The ten largest clones represent more than 2% of the sample. Sequencing was carried out using peripheral blood. The receptors originated from a woman aged 65 to 85 with acute or convalescent COVID-19.

The chain couples TRBV11-3 to TRBJ1-2; D might be TRBD1 (5 bases). The germline V gene has CDR1 SGHNT and CDR2 YENEEA. V was clipped by 5 bases and J by 4 bases, with 20 bases between them. The CDR3 is 16 amino acids. CDR3 protein: CASSQEGRRGSYGYTF. CDR3 nucleotides: TGTGCCAGCAGCCAAGAGGGAAGGAGGGGATCCTATGGCTACACCTTC.

The chain combines TRBV5-5 with TRBJ1-1; maybe TRBD1 (5 bases). Germline V gives CDR1 SGHKS, CDR2 YYEKEE (reference sequence). Trimming cost V 1 base and J 6 bases, with 10 bases left between them. This CDR3 comprises 13 residues. CDR3 amino acids: CASSLTGVAEAFF. The CDR3 nucleotides read TGTGCCAGCAGCTTGACGGGGGTTGCTGAAGCTTTCTTT.

The count of this clone is one. The chain carries TRBV4-2 and TRBJ1-2, with D tentatively TRBD1 (5 bases). Per the germline V gene, CDR1 is LGHNA and CDR2 is YNFKEQ. The length of the CDR3 is 16 residues. V lost 0 bases and J lost 1, with 12 bases in between. For the CDR3, the DNA is TGTGCCAGCAGCCAAGAGGTGGGGGGGAATAACTATGGCTACACCTTC. It specifies CASSQEVGGNNYGYTF.

This sequence joins TRBV5-5 and TRBJ2-7, with 11 bases identical to TRBD2. V dropped 3 bases and J dropped 4; count of bases not matched to a gene: 6. CDR1 is SGHKS, CDR2 YYEKEE, per germline (reference sequence). The CDR3 sequence is 15 residues long. CDR3 bases: TGTGCCAGCAGCTCACTAGCGGGGGCTCTGTACGAGCAGTACTTC. Its translation is CASSSLAGALYEQYF.

This sequence joins TRBV7-9 and TRBJ2-5; 8 nucleotides match TRBD2. Trimming cost V 5 bases and J 2 bases; bases outside gene matches: 4. The CDR3 runs 14 residues. Germline V gene data show CDR1 as SEHNR and CDR2 as FQNEAQ (reference sequence). The CDR3 nucleotides read TGTGCCAGCAGCGCCGGACTAGCACAAGAGACCCAGTACTTC. It codes for CASSAGLAQETQYF.

The chain employs TRBV12-3 or TRBV12-4 and TRBJ2-7, with TRBD1 as a possible D gene (6 bases). V lost 5 bases and J lost 7, with 15 bases in between. The CDR3 is 13 residues long. The CDR3 reads CASSKTGSGEQYF. The CDR3 DNA sequence: TGTGCCAGCAGTAAGACAGGTTCGGGAGAGCAGTACTTC.

V is TRBV4-1 and J is TRBJ1-1, with D possibly being TRBD1 (5 bases). V lost 5 bases and J lost 0, with 16 bases in between. Germline loops: CDR1 MGHRA, CDR2 YSYEKL. The CDR3 is 16 residues long. CDR3 nucleotide sequence: TGCGCCAGCAGCTACACAGGCATCGTGATGAACACTGAAGCTTTCTTT. It specifies CASSYTGIVMNTEAFF.

Turning to this clone: The junction departs from germline at one end; a sequencing error may be responsible. The gene calls are TRBV7-7 and TRBJ2-3; TRBD2 agrees at 11 bases. Per the germline V gene, CDR1 is SSHAT and CDR2 is FNYEAQ (reference sequence). The CDR3 contains 19 residues. The CDR3 coding sequence is TGTGCTAGCAGCTCCGGGGTAGCGGGGGGGCCTGGACCTTCGGATACGCAGTATTTT. Translation: CASSSGVAGGPGPSDTQYF.

The J gene is TRBJ1-5, the V gene TRBV7-8, with a possible D match to TRBD1 (6 bases). CDR3 length equals 19 residues. V lost 1 base to trimming and J lost 0 bases, with 19 bases between them. The germline CDR1 and CDR2 sequences are SGHVS and FQNEAQ. CDR3 residues: CASSLVRETGRYSNQPQHF. For the CDR3, the DNA is TGTGCCAGCAGCTTAGTGAGGGAAACAGGGAGATATAGCAATCAGCCCCAGCATTTT.

The CDR3 DNA reads as TGTGCCAGCAGTATCCGGGGAGCAGATACGCAGTATTTT. Protein sequence: CASSIRGADTQYF. This chain connects TRBV28 to TRBJ2-3; the D gene is possibly TRBD2 (5 bases). This CDR3 region has 13 residues. CDR1 MDHEN and CDR2 SYDVKM come from the germline V gene. V gave up 5 bases and J gave up 4 bases, with 10 bases separating them.

A few counts support this clone. CDR3 sequence (DNA): TGTGCCAGCAGCGTTAACACAGGGGCGGACCAGCCCCAGCATTTT. The encoded protein is CASSVNTGADQPQHF. The rearrangement uses TRBV7-8 and TRBJ1-5; 7 bases map to TRBD1. This CDR3 spans 15 amino acids. Germline V lookup: CDR1 SGHVS, CDR2 FQNEAQ. V lost 5 bases and J lost 7; bases outside the gene matches: 11.

This chain connects TRBV5-1 to TRBJ1-5; D may be TRBD1 (5 bases). The CDR3 totals 14 residues. V lost 5 bases and J 0 bases, leaving 9 bases between the germline ends. Per the germline V gene, CDR1 is SGHRS and CDR2 is YFSETQ. CDR3 in amino acids: CASSQGSSNQPQHF. The CDR3, as DNA: TGCGCCAGCAGTCAGGGTTCTAGCAATCAGCCCCAGCATTTT.

This clone has just one count. The J gene is TRBJ1-5, the V gene TRBV7-8; no definite D call. The CDR3 runs to 13 residues. Trimming stripped 1 base from V and 6 bases from J, with 7 bases between. Germline CDR1 and CDR2: SGHVS and FQNEAQ. This CDR3 is CASSLDGSQPQHF. For the CDR3, the DNA is TGTGCCAGCAGCTTAGATGGGAGTCAGCCCCAGCATTTT.

The chain joins TRBV5-1 to TRBJ1-1; no definite D call. This CDR3 has 13 amino acids. The V end lost 5 bases, the J end lost 1 base, and 9 bases lay between the germline ends. Germline loops: CDR1 SGHRS, CDR2 YFSETQ. The CDR3 loop is CASRRGENTEAFF. The CDR3 DNA reads TGCGCCAGCAGACGGGGAGAGAACACTGAAGCTTTCTTT. Supplemented by reference TRBV5-1 and TRBJ1-1, the full variable domain reads KAGVTQTPRYLIKTRGQQVTLSCSPISGHRSVSWYQQTPGQGLQFLFEYFSETQRNKGNFPGRFSGRQFSNSRSEMNVSTLELGDSALYLCASRRGENTEAFFGQGTRLTVV.

The chain has TRBV18 and TRBJ1-3; D remains ambiguous. V was clipped by 6 bases and J by 0 bases, with 9 bases between them. This CDR3 comprises 14 residues. Germline CDR1 and CDR2: KGHSH and LQKENI. The CDR3 sequence is CASSWEPSGNTIYF. CDR3 bases: TGTGCCAGCTCGTGGGAGCCCTCTGGAAACACCATATATTTT.

V gene TRBV19 combines with J gene TRBJ1-5; 12 nucleotides line up with TRBD1. CDR1 and CDR2 (germline): LNHDA, SQIVND (reference sequence). CDR3 size: 23 residues. Trimming cost V 5 bases and J 0 bases; bases outside gene matches: 23. The CDR3 loop is CASSVSWDRGPGPTLYSNQPQHF. CDR3 bases: TGTGCCAGTAGTGTCTCTTGGGACAGGGGGCCCGGTCCGACACTTTATAGCAATCAGCCCCAGCATTTT.

The chain carries TRBV11-3 and TRBJ1-4; no clear D gene. The germline gives CDR1 SGHNT, CDR2 YENEEA. V lost 5 bases, J lost 0 bases, and 10 bases lay in between. The CDR3 totals 15 residues. Here the CDR3 DNA reads TGTGCCAGCAGCCTCACAACCACAACTAATGAAAAACTGTTTTTT. Residues: CASSLTTTTNEKLFF.

This sequence joins TRBV27 and TRBJ1-2; D gene unclear. Germline V CDR1 and CDR2: MNHEY, SMNVEV (reference sequence). The CDR3 has 11 residues. Deletions cut 8 bases from V and 5 bases from J, with 9 bases between. The CDR3 sequence: CASGRWYGYTF. The CDR3 nucleotides are TGTGCCAGCGGTCGGTGGTATGGCTACACCTTC.

The chain couples TRBV2 to TRBJ1-2, with 7 bases that match TRBD1. Germline CDR1 is SNHLY and CDR2 is FYNNEI. This CDR3 spans 15 amino acids. Trimming at V came to 7 bases and at J to 4 bases, leaving 12 bases not matched to a gene. The CDR3 loop is CASTKTQGGPYGYTF. The CDR3 nucleotides read TGTGCCAGCACTAAGACCCAGGGGGGCCCCTATGGCTACACCTTC.

J is TRBJ2-1 and V is TRBV7-6; a weak D match, TRBD1 (5 bases). Germline V CDR1 and CDR2: SGHVS, FNYEAQ. V was clipped by 2 bases and J by 13 bases, with 9 bases between them. This CDR3 contains 11 residues. CDR3 in DNA: TGTGCCAGCAGCTTATCAGGGCCACAGTTCTTC. Residues: CASSLSGPQFF. Together with reference TRBV7-6 and TRBJ2-1, the CDR3 gives the full variable domain: GAGVSQSPRYKVTKRGQDVALRCDPISGHVSLYWYRQALGQGPEFLTYFNYEAQQDKSGLPNDRFSAERPEGSISTLTIQRTEQRDSAMYRCASSLSGPQFFGPGTRLTVL.

The V gene is TRBV30, the J gene TRBJ1-1; D not resolved. The CDR3 length is 13 residues. Trimming left V 4 bases short and J 4 bases short, with 13 bases between. Germline V gene sequence: CDR1 GTSNPN, CDR2 SVGIG (reference sequence). Here the CDR3 reads CAWTRSYFTEAFF. The CDR3 DNA is TGTGCCTGGACCCGATCATACTTCACTGAAGCTTTCTTT.

The chain links TRBV14 to TRBJ2-7; D might be TRBD1 (7 bases). Germline V lookup: CDR1 SGHDN, CDR2 FVKESK. V was trimmed by 0 bases and J by 5 bases, leaving 17 bases between them. The length of the CDR3 is 16 residues. CDR3 nucleotides: TGTGCCAGCAGCCAAGATCGGAGGGGGCGTAGGGACGAGCAGTACTTC. Translated: CASSQDRRGRRDEQYF. Using reference TRBV14 and TRBJ2-7 for the parts outside the CDR3, the full variable domain is EAGVTQFPSHSVIEKGQTVTLRCDPISGHDNLYWYRRVMGKEIKFLLHFVKESKQDESGMPNNRFLAERTGGTYSTLKVQPAELEDSGVYFCASSQDRRGRRDEQYFGPGTRLTVT.

The CDR3 region is CASSLLQGNTGELFF. CDR3 in DNA: TGCGCCAGCAGCTTACTACAGGGAAACACCGGGGAGCTGTTTTTT. The chain is built from TRBV5-1 and TRBJ2-2; D perhaps matches TRBD1 (6 bases). Germline CDR1 and CDR2: SGHRS and YFSETQ. The CDR3 has 15 amino acids. V was clipped by 2 bases and J by 2 bases, with 10 bases between them.

CDR3 coding DNA: TGTGCCAGCAGCTCATCGGGCGGGGGTTGGGGCGAGCAGTACTTC. It codes for CASSSSGGGWGEQYF. This sequence joins TRBV7-2 and TRBJ2-7; 7 positions agree with TRBD2. This CDR3 spans 15 amino acids. V lost 4 bases and J lost 6; bases outside the gene matches: 12. The germline V gene has CDR1 SGHTA and CDR2 FQGNSA.

J is TRBJ2-3 and V is TRBV7-3, with 9 positions matching TRBD1. The CDR3 has 16 amino acids. Losses at the gene ends were 5 bases for V and 6 bases for J; bases not matched to a gene: 12. The germline V gene has CDR1 SGHTA and CDR2 FQGTGA. CDR3 protein: CASSPGPGQGGDTQYF. The CDR3 DNA is TGTGCCAGCAGCCCGGGGCCGGGACAGGGCGGGGATACGCAGTATTTT.

The chain links TRBV6-6 to TRBJ1-1, with 7 bases that match TRBD1. This CDR3 comprises 15 residues. The V and J ends lost 0 bases and 6 bases, in that order; junction bases with no gene match: 7. The V gene's germline CDR1 is MNHNY and CDR2 SVGAGI (reference sequence). As DNA, the CDR3 is TGTGCCAGCAGTTACTCGAATCACAGGGGCTCTGAAGCTTTCTTT. This gives the protein CASSYSNHRGSEAFF.

The rearrangement uses TRBV27 and TRBJ1-2, with 9 bases aligning to TRBD1. Germline loops: CDR1 MNHEY, CDR2 SMNVEV (reference sequence). The CDR3 sequence is 15 residues long. V dropped 7 bases and J dropped 2; count of bases not matched to a gene: 8. CDR3 nucleotides: TGTGCCAGCACGAGTCTGGACAGGGGAAACTATGGCTACACCTTC. Translated: CASTSLDRGNYGYTF.

The chain uses TRBV6-5 and TRBJ1-2, with TRBD1 identical over 7 bases. There are 15 residues in the CDR3. Germline CDR1 MNHEY, CDR2 SVGAGI. With 6 bases clipped from V and 5 bases from J, the junction kept 12 bases outside the gene matches. CDR3 sequence (DNA): TGTGCCAGCAGCCCCTTTGACAGGGTTCCTTATGGCTACACCTTC. Its translation: CASSPFDRVPYGYTF.

The chain carries TRBV13 and TRBJ2-5; tentative D call: TRBD1 (6 bases). Looked up from germline, CDR1 is PRHDT and CDR2 is FYEKMQ (reference sequence). The V and J ends lost 4 bases and 4 bases respectively, with 19 bases between them. CDR3 size: 16 residues. The CDR3 protein is CASSYERSGGRETQYF. CDR3 DNA sequence: TGTGCCAGCAGCTACGAAAGAAGTGGGGGCCGAGAGACCCAGTACTTC.

The chain joins TRBV5-6 to TRBJ2-7; no clear D. The CDR3 covers 11 residues. Germline-derived CDR1 and CDR2 are SGHDT and YYEEEE. V dropped 5 bases and J dropped 7 bases, with 10 bases sitting between them. CDR3 in amino acids: CASSLGREQYF. The DNA of the CDR3 is TGTGCCAGCAGTCTAGGCCGGGAGCAGTACTTC.